Listed here are 14 T cell receptor beta chains from one sample, sequenced in a study of blood T cells in healthy people across ages. Through a sample-barcoded 5' primer and a J-beta primer mix, a second PCR was run for roughly 7 to 11 cycles. TCRdb reanalysed the 5' RACE reads using MiXCR and keeps one entry per CDR3 protein. There are hundreds of thousands of distinct CDR3 sequences in the sample; roughly 48% occur only once, and just under 25% lies in the top ten. The material sequenced was blood. These receptors were obtained from a man older than 75 in good health.

This clonotype was recorded once. The chain couples TRBV7-9 to TRBJ2-7; 7 positions match TRBD2. The junction had 6 bases not matched to a gene; V was cut back by 0 bases and J by 4 bases. Germline values: CDR1 SEHNR, CDR2 FQNEAQ (reference sequence). The CDR3 is made up of 15 amino acids. CDR3 sequence: CASSLASAGRYEQYF. The CDR3 DNA reads TGTGCCAGCAGCTTAGCCTCAGCGGGAAGGTACGAGCAGTACTTC. The variable domain in full, completed from reference TRBV7-9 and TRBJ2-7, reads DTGVSQNPRHKITKRGQNVTFRCDPISEHNRLYWYRQTLGQGPEFLTYFQNEAQLEKSRLLSDRFSAERPKGSFSTLEIQRTEQGDSAMYLCASSLASAGRYEQYFGPGTRLTVT.

This clonotype was seen many times. The chain is built from TRBV12-3 or TRBV12-4 and TRBJ2-3, with TRBD2 matching over 8 bases. The ends lost 2 bases at V and 4 bases at J; junction bases unmatched: 5. CDR3 length equals 15 residues. The CDR3 reads CASSLRGRRADTQYF. The CDR3 nucleotides are TGTGCCAGCAGTTTACGCGGGAGGAGAGCAGATACGCAGTATTTT.

CDR3 in DNA: TGTGCCAGCAGTTTATCGCCGGGAACCTACGAGCAGTACTTC. Protein: CASSLSPGTYEQYF. This chain links TRBV27 with TRBJ2-7, with D possibly matching TRBD2 (5 bases). Trimming cost V 0 bases and J 2 bases, with 8 bases left between them. Germline CDR1 is MNHEY and CDR2 is SMNVEV (reference sequence). The CDR3 consists of 14 residues.

Only a few counts were recorded for this clonotype. This chain uses TRBV2 with TRBJ1-5; D unresolved. Germline CDR1 reads SNHLY; CDR2 reads FYNNEI. This CDR3 comprises 13 residues. The germline V and J ends were trimmed by 6 bases and 4 bases, with 10 bases remaining between them. The CDR3 sequence is CASSRNGNQPQHF. The CDR3 DNA follows: TGTGCCAGCAGCAGGAATGGGAATCAGCCCCAGCATTTT.

The genes are TRBV10-2 and TRBJ2-3, with D perhaps given as TRBD1 or TRBD2 (5 bases each). V dropped 8 bases and J dropped 2 bases, with 17 bases sitting between them. The V gene's germline CDR1 is WSHSY and CDR2 SAAADI. The CDR3 sequence is 15 residues long. CDR3 sequence: CASLGATSSTDTQYF. CDR3 coding DNA: TGCGCCAGCCTCGGGGCCACCTCATCCACAGATACGCAGTATTTT.

The rearrangement links TRBV9 to TRBJ2-5, with 14 bases lining up with TRBD2. After removal of 2 bases from V and 5 bases from J, the junction contained 5 bases not matched to a gene. Germline CDR1 reads SGDLS; CDR2 reads YYNGEE. The CDR3 consists of 16 residues. CDR3 region: CASSVRLAGGLETQYF. CDR3 coding DNA: TGTGCCAGCAGCGTCCGACTAGCGGGGGGGCTCGAGACCCAGTACTTC.

There are a few counts of this clonotype. The gene calls are TRBV4-2 and TRBJ2-6; D possibly corresponds to TRBD2 (6 bases). Germline CDR1 and CDR2: LGHNA and YNFKEQ. The V end lost 0 bases, the J end lost 2 bases, and 17 bases lay between the germline ends. The length of the CDR3 is 19 residues. The CDR3: CASSQDRGTPVPGANVLTF. CDR3 nucleotides: TGTGCCAGCAGCCAAGATCGGGGGACGCCTGTTCCTGGGGCCAACGTCCTGACTTTC.

This clonotype has more than one count but fewer than ten. This chain joins TRBV7-2 and TRBJ2-7; 9 nucleotides line up with TRBD1. Germline-derived CDR1 and CDR2 are SGHTA and FQGNSA. The junction had 7 bases not matched to a gene; V was cut back by 2 bases and J by 2 bases. This CDR3 region has 16 residues. This CDR3 is CASSLYGTGKTYEQYF. CDR3 nucleotide sequence: TGTGCCAGCAGCTTATATGGGACAGGGAAAACCTACGAGCAGTACTTC.

J is TRBJ2-7 and V is TRBV27; D is tentatively TRBD1 or TRBD2 (5 bases each). This CDR3 comprises 13 residues. The V gene's germline CDR1 is MNHEY and CDR2 SMNVEV (reference sequence). V was clipped by 6 bases and J by 7 bases, with 16 bases between them. CDR3 in DNA: TGTGCCAGCAGCCAGTGGGGGTACAATGAGCAGTACTTC. Its translation: CASSQWGYNEQYF.

This clonotype appeared a few times. The V and J genes are TRBV7-2 and TRBJ1-5; D uncertain. The CDR3 loop spans 15 amino acids. CDR1 is SGHTA and CDR2 is FQGNSA in the germline V gene. Trimming took off 1 base at V and 5 bases at J, with 12 bases between the two ends. CDR3 DNA sequence: TGTGCCAGCAGCTTAGTGACGAACAGCGATCAGCCCCAGCATTTT. As protein: CASSLVTNSDQPQHF.

V gene TRBV20-1 combines with J gene TRBJ2-5; D possibly matches TRBD1 or TRBD2 (5 bases each). TRBJ2-7 explains the end of the DNA better; the J call may be wrong. The CDR3 length is 11 residues. Germline V gene lookup returns CDR1 DFQATT and CDR2 SNEGSKA (reference sequence). CDR3 in DNA: TGCAGTGCGGGACCGGCGAACGAGCAGTACTTC. It translates to CSAGPANEQYF.

A few counts support this clonotype. The chain employs TRBV7-9 and TRBJ1-2; TRBD1 is a possible D gene (6 bases). The CDR3 has 13 residues. Germline loops: CDR1 SEHNR, CDR2 FQNEAQ (reference sequence). The V end lost 5 bases, the J end lost 8 bases, and 15 bases lay between the germline ends. The CDR3 loop reads CASSETGRRGYTF. The CDR3, as DNA: TGTGCCAGCAGCGAAACAGGGCGAAGAGGCTACACCTTC.

The chain has TRBV6-1 and TRBJ1-1; unclear D gene. The CDR3 length is 13 residues. CDR1 and CDR2 from the germline V gene are MNHNS and SASEGT. V gave up 6 bases and J gave up 0 bases, with 8 bases separating them. The CDR3 DNA reads as TGTGCCAGCAGAGAGAGCATGAACACTGAAGCTTTCTTT. Amino acids: CASRESMNTEAFF.

This sequence joins TRBV7-2 and TRBJ1-1, with 7 bases aligning to TRBD1. Germline CDR1 reads SGHTA; CDR2 reads FQGNSA. The CDR3 spans 14 residues. With V trimmed by 5 bases and J by 1 base, 4 bases remained unmatched. CDR3 bases: TGTGCCAGCAGCCGCGGACAGGCGAACACTGAAGCTTTCTTT. Residues: CASSRGQANTEAFF.